The clone carrying this T cell receptor (beta chain) appeared once. The antigen remains undetermined. This specimen belongs to a study of graft-versus-host responses after intestinal transplantation. Points from the study as a whole: Individuals who had graft-donor T cell macrochimerism had allografts that showed high graft-versus-host to host-versus-graft clonal ratios.

V was pared by 3 bases and J by 5 bases, with 14 bases between. This CDR3 spans 15 amino acids. Germline V lookup: CDR1 SGHAT, CDR2 FQNNGV. TCRdb's copy holds only in-frame clones and misses some; the assay was immunoSEQ multiplex PCR. The data hold about 90,000 clones, with under 95% observed a single time. The sequence was obtained from a human donor who was the organ donor for an intestinal transplant. The source material was unstimulated CD4+ T cells sorted from spleen or lymph node cells, sampled before transplant. This sequence joins TRBV11-2 and TRBJ2-4; tentative D call: TRBD2 (7 bases). The CDR3 nucleotides read TGTGCCAGCAGCTTCCTACAGGGAGGGGAAAACATTCAGTACTTC. As protein: CASSFLQGGENIQYF.